Sequencing of this T cell receptor (beta chain) was carried out in a study of shared clonotypes between healthy human individuals. Study information: A few men and a couple of women, aged 18 to 49, were donors.

Recent acute infections and vaccinations were absent in the healthy HIV-negative adult donors. The unsorted samples had 80 million to 95 million PBMCs used for genomic DNA. This CDR3 region has 13 residues. V was clipped by 7 bases and J by 4 bases; unmatched bases: 6. Germline CDR1 and CDR2: SQVTM and ANQGSEA. Scientists sequenced DNA from unsorted PBMC on ten immunoSEQ deep assay plates. Produced via immunoSEQ multiplex PCR; TCRdb's table is partial and in-frame only. The sample gives about half a million clones, 75% to 85% of which show up once; around 13% is in the top ten. This sequence originates from a woman in her thirties or forties in good health. Some clones in this sample may be carry-over from other donors' samples. The chain is built from TRBV29-1 and TRBJ2-1, with 8 bases that match TRBD2. The sample comprised PBMCs. The CDR3 reads CSGTTSGYNEQFF. The CDR3 region has the DNA TGCAGCGGAACCACTAGCGGTTACAATGAGCAGTTCTTC.